Described below is a single T cell receptor beta chain sequence and its context. The sample belongs to a study of blood T cell repertoires in COVID-19. Study in general: PBMCs, B-cell-depleted T cells, or T cells provided the cDNA or gDNA that made up the material.

The V gene end was trimmed by 3 bases and the J gene end by 3 bases; junction bases not matched to a gene: 8. Germline assignment: CDR1 SGDLS and CDR2 YYNGEE. The CDR3 contains 15 residues. Per the authors' pipeline: For nucleated cells, counts were estimated from reference gene primer amplification. Repertoires were generated with immunoSEQ multiplex PCR, while TCRdb's copy carries only in-frame clones and drops some. V and J calls and clone size are as listed in that table; D and trimming were resolved from the DNA. This table has 400,000 or so clones, about nine tenths appearing once. This sequence joins TRBV9 and TRBJ2-5; 7 bases match TRBD2. The source is a woman in her thirties or forties with COVID-19, enrolled during active disease. Sequenced input: peripheral blood. The CDR3 nucleotides are TGTGCCAGCAGCGCCTGGGGAGGGACTGAAGAGACCCAGTACTTC. Translated, it gives CASSAWGGTEETQYF.